This record concerns one T cell receptor (beta chain) sequence. Other DNA sequences within the sample encode an identical CDR3. The data were obtained in a study of blood T cell repertoires in COVID-19. Some clones are missing from TCRdb's copy, which holds only in-frame ones; the method was immunoSEQ multiplex PCR. Among just under 250,000 clones listed, approximately 90% were seen once. Germline CDR1 reads SGDLS; CDR2 reads YYNGEE. The CDR3 runs to 14 residues. V lost 1 base and J 5 bases, leaving 10 bases between the germline ends. This sequence joins TRBV9 and TRBJ2-1, with a weak D call TRBD2 (7 bases). The TCR was taken from a woman in her 30s who had recovered from COVID-19. The sample consisted of PBMCs or T cells enriched from blood (not recorded which). This chain's CDR3 is CASSVWEGDNEQFF. As DNA, the CDR3 is TGTGCCAGCAGCGTATGGGAGGGGGACAATGAGCAGTTCTTC.